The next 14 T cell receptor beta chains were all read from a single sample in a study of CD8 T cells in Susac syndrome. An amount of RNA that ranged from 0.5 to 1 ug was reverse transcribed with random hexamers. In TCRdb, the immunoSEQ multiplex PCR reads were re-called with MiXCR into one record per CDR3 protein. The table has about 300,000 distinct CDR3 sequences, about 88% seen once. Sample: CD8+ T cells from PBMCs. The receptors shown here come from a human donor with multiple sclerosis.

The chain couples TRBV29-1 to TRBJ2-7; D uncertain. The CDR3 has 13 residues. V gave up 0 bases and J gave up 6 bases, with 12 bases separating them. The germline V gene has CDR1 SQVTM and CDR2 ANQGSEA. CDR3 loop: CSVEDHLESEQYF. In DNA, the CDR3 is TGCAGCGTTGAAGATCATTTGGAGTCCGAGCAGTACTTC.

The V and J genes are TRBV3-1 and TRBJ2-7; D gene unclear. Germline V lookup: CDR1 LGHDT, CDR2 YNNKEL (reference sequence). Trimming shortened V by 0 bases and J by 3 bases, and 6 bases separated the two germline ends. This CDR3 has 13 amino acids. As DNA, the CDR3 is TGTGCCAGCAGCCAAGAAGTTGTCTACGAGCAGTACTTC. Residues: CASSQEVVYEQYF.

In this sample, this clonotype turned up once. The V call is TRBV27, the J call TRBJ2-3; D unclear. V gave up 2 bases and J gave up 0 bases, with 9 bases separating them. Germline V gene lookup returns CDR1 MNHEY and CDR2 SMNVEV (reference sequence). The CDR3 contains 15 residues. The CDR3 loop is CASSLGRLSTDTQYF. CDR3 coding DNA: TGTGCCAGCAGTTTAGGGCGGCTCAGCACAGATACGCAGTATTTT.

CDR3 region: CASSQSSFDYGYTF. The CDR3 DNA reads TGCGCCAGCAGCCAGAGCAGCTTTGACTATGGCTACACCTTC. The chain links TRBV4-3 to TRBJ1-2, with no clear D. The CDR3 is 14 residues long. Trimming shortened V by 3 bases and J by 3 bases, and 11 bases separated the two germline ends. Germline V gene data show CDR1 as LGHNA and CDR2 as YSLEER.

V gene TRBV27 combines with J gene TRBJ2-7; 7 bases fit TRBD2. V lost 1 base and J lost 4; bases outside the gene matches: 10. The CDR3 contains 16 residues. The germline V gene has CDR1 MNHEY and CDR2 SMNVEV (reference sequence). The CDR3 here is CASSLWSGLGLYEQYF. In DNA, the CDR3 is TGTGCCAGCAGTTTATGGAGCGGGCTGGGACTATACGAGCAGTACTTC.

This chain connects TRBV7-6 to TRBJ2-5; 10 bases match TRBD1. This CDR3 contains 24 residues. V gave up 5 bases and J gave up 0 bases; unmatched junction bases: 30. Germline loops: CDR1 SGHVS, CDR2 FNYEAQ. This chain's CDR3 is CASSNPKKPLDRGMASHYQETQYF. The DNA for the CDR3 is TGTGCCAGCAGCAACCCTAAAAAACCCCTGGACAGGGGGATGGCCAGCCACTACCAAGAGACCCAGTACTTC.

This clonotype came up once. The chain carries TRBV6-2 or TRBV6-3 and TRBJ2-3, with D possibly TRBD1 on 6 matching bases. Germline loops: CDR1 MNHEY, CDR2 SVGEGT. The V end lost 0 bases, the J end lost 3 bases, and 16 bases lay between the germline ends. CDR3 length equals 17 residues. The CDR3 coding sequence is TGTGCCAGCAGTTACTCGAACTGGGGGCGACGGACAGATACGCAGTATTTT. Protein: CASSYSNWGRRTDTQYF.

CDR3 sequence reads: CASSRGLGAVETQYF. The CDR3 nucleotides are TGTGCCAGCAGCCGAGGACTAGGAGCTGTGGAGACCCAGTACTTC. J is TRBJ2-5 and V is TRBV12-3 or TRBV12-4; 7 nucleotides align to TRBD2. The CDR3 spans 15 residues. Losses at the gene ends were 6 bases for V and 5 bases for J; bases not matched to a gene: 12.

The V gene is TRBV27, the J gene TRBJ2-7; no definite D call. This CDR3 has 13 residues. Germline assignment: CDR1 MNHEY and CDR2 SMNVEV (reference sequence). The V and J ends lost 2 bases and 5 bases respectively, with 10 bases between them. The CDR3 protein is CASSLTPNDEQYF. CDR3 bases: TGTGCCAGCAGTTTAACCCCGAACGACGAGCAGTACTTC.

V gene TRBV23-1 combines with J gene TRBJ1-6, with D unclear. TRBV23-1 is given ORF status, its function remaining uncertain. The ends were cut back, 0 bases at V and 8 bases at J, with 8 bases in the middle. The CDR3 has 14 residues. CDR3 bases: TGCGCCAGCAGTCAATCGAACTCCCATTCACCCCTCCACTTT. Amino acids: CASSQSNSHSPLHF.

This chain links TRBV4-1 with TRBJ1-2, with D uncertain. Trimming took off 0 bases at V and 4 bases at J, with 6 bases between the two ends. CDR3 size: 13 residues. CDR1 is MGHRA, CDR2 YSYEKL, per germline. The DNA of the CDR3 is TGCGCCAGCAGCCAAGAGCGCGGCTATGGCTACACCTTC. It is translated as CASSQERGYGYTF.

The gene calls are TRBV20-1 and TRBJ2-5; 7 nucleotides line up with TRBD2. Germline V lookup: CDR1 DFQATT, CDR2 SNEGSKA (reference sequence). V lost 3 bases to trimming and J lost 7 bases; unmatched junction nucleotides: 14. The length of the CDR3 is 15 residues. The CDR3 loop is CSARIRDYQGGTQYF. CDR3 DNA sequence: TGCAGTGCTAGGATCAGGGACTACCAAGGAGGGACCCAGTACTTC.

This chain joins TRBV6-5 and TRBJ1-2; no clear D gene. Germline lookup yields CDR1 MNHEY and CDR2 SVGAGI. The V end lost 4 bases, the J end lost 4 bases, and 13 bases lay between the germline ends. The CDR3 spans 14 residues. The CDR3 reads CASSSALMGYGYTF. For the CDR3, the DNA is TGTGCCAGCAGTTCAGCCCTGATGGGCTATGGCTACACCTTC.

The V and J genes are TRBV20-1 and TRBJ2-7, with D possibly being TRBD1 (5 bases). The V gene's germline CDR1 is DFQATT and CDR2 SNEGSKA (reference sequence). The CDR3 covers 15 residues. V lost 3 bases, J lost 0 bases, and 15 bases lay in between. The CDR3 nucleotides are TGCAGTGCTAGCACACAGGACACCAGCTCCTACGAGCAGTACTTC. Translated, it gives CSASTQDTSSYEQYF.